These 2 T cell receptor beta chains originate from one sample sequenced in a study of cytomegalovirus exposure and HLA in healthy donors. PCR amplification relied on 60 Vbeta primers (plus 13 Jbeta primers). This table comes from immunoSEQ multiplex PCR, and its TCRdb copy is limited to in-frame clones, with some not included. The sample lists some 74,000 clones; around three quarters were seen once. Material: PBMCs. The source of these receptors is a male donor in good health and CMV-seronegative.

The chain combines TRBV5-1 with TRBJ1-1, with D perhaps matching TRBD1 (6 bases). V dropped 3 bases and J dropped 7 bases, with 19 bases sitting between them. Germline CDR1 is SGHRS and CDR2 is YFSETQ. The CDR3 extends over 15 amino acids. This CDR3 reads CASSSHRLGASEAFF. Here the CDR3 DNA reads TGCGCCAGCAGCTCCCACCGTCTGGGGGCGAGTGAAGCTTTCTTT.

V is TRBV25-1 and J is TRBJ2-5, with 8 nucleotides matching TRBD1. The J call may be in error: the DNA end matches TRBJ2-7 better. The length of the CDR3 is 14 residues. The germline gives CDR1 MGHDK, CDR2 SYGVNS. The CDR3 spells CASSQDRGFDEQYF. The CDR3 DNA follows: TGTGCCAGCTCCCAAGACAGGGGATTTGACGAGCAGTACTTC.